This entry concerns a single T cell receptor beta chain. The antigen remains undetermined. This sample is drawn from a study of blood T cells in healthy people across ages. The ends were cut back, 6 bases at V and 1 base at J, with 15 bases in the middle. Germline V lookup: CDR1 SGHTA, CDR2 FQGNSA. The CDR3 spans 15 residues. It was with a sample-barcoded 5' primer and a J-beta primer mix that a second PCR of roughly 6 to 11 cycles was run. MiXCR, run by TCRdb on the 5' RACE reads, gives a single entry per CDR3 protein. The repertoire includes about 1.8 million distinct CDR3 sequences, less than 50% of them detected once, and roughly 2% sits in the top ten. General study points: Roughly linear declines in TCR beta diversity per million T cells occurred with age. Researchers judged that diversity estimates from one million T cells fell short of true values.

This TCR was recovered from a woman in her thirties or forties in good health. Input material: blood. The genes are TRBV7-2 and TRBJ1-1; perhaps TRBD1 as D (6 bases). The CDR3 nucleotides are TGTGCCAGCAGACTACTCGACAGGTCGAACACTGAAGCTTTCTTT. Protein: CASRLLDRSNTEAFF.